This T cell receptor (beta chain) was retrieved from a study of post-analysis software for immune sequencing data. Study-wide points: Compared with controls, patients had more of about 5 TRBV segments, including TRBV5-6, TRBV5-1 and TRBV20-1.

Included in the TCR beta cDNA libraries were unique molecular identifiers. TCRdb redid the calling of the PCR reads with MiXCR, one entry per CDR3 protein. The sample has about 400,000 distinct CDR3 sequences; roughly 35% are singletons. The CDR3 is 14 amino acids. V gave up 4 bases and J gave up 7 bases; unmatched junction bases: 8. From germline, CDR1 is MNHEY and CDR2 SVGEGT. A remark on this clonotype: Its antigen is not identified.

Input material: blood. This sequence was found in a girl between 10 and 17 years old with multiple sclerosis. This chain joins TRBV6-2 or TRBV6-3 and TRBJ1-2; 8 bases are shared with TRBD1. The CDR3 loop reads CASSSTGAGGGYTF. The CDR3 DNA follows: TGTGCCAGCAGTTCGACAGGGGCTGGAGGTGGCTACACCTTC.